The 8 T cell receptor beta chains below were found in one sample sequenced in a study of T cell responses to AZD1222 COVID-19 vaccine. The table came from immunoSEQ multiplex PCR; TCRdb's copy has only in-frame clones and leaves some out. The profile shows 100,000 or so clones, roughly 80% of them singletons. The source material was peripheral blood, sampled on day 0 of AZD1222 vaccination. These receptors were obtained from an adult in good health.

V and J are TRBV27 and TRBJ1-6, with D unresolved. Germline lookup yields CDR1 MNHEY and CDR2 SMNVEV (reference sequence). This CDR3 contains 14 residues. V shed 5 bases and J shed 7 bases, with 12 bases lying between them. CDR3 nucleotide sequence: TGTGCCAGCAGTCGGACTGCGGGCAATTCACCCCTCCACTTT. Residues: CASSRTAGNSPLHF.

On this clone: This same CDR3 is encoded by further DNA sequences in the sample. J is TRBJ1-5 and V is TRBV5-1, with a possible D match to TRBD1 (6 bases). The CDR3 is 15 amino acids. The germline gives CDR1 SGHRS, CDR2 YFSETQ. Trimming took off 0 bases at V and 1 base at J, with 8 bases between the two ends. The CDR3: CASSLAGDSNQPQHF. The CDR3 region has the DNA TGCGCCAGCAGCTTGGCAGGGGACAGCAATCAGCCCCAGCATTTT.

This chain's CDR3 is CATPLGVGGRETQYF. DNA of the CDR3: TGTGCCACCCCTTTGGGGGTGGGGGGTAGGGAGACCCAGTACTTC. The chain recombines TRBV15 with TRBJ2-5; perhaps TRBD2 as D (6 bases). The CDR3 length is 15 residues. Germline-derived CDR1 and CDR2 are LNHNV and YYDKDF (reference sequence). Trimming took 8 bases from V and 5 from J, leaving 21 bases between them.

This chain links TRBV6-5 with TRBJ1-4; D unresolved. This CDR3 region has 15 residues. Germline loops: CDR1 MNHEY, CDR2 SVGAGI. Trimming pared 1 base from V and 6 bases from J, leaving 12 bases between. This CDR3 reads CASSYLGPADEKLFF. CDR3 nucleotides: TGTGCCAGCAGTTACTTAGGTCCAGCAGATGAAAAACTGTTTTTT.

The chain is built from TRBV29-1 and TRBJ2-2; possibly TRBD2 for D (6 bases). The CDR3 loop spans 16 amino acids. V lost 6 bases, J lost 1 base, and 18 bases lay in between. Germline V gives CDR1 SQVTM, CDR2 ANQGSEA. CDR3 nucleotide sequence: TGCAGCGTCCGAAGGGCCCAAGCGGGGAACACCGGGGAGCTGTTTTTT. Translation gives CSVRRAQAGNTGELFF.

The chain couples TRBV27 to TRBJ1-4, with D perhaps TRBD1 (5 bases). Between the trimmed V and J ends, which lost 4 bases and 7 bases, there was a span of 13 bases. The CDR3 consists of 14 residues. Per the germline V gene, CDR1 is MNHEY and CDR2 is SMNVEV (reference sequence). The CDR3 spells CASSWGKGAEKLFF. The CDR3 nucleotides read TGTGCCAGCAGTTGGGGGAAGGGTGCTGAAAAACTGTTTTTT.

The chain is built from TRBV18 and TRBJ2-7; possibly TRBD1 for D (9 bases). Germline V lookup: CDR1 KGHSH, CDR2 LQKENI. Trimming stripped 3 bases from V and 6 bases from J, with 21 bases between. The CDR3 loop spans 16 amino acids. The CDR3 sequence is CASSPGTGTRNGEQYV. The CDR3 DNA sequence: TGTGCCAGCTCACCCGGGACAGGGACTAGAAACGGCGAGCAGTACGTC.

This sequence joins TRBV5-5 and TRBJ2-1; TRBD2 aligns across 10 bases. Losses at the gene ends were 4 bases for V and 4 bases for J; bases not matched to a gene: 5. The V gene's germline CDR1 is SGHKS and CDR2 YYEKEE (reference sequence). The CDR3 runs 15 residues. CDR3 sequence reads: CASSALAGAYNEQFF. Written as DNA, the CDR3 is TGTGCCAGCAGCGCTCTAGCGGGAGCTTACAATGAGCAGTTCTTC.